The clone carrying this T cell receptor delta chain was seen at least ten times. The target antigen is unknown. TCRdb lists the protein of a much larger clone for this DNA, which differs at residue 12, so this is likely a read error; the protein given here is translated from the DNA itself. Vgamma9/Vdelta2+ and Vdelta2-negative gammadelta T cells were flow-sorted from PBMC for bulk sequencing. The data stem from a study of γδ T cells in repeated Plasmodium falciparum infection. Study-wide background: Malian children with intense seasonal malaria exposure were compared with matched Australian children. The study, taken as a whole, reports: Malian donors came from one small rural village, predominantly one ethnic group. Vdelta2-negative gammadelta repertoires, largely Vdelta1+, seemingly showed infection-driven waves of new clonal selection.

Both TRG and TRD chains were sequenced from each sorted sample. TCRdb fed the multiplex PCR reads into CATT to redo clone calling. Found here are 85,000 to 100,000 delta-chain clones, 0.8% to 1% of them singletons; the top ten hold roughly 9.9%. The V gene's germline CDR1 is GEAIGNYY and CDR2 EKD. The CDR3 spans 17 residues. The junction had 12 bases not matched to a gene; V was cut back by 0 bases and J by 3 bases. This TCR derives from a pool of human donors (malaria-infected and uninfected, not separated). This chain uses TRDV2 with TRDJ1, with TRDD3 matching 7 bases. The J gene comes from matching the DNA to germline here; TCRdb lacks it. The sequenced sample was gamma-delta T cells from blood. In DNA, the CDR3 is TGTGCCTGTGACACCGTGTCTGGGGGGTTGTACGCCGATAAACTCATCTTT. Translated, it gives CACDTVSGGLYADKLIF.